This is a list of T cell receptor beta chains from one sample in a study of low-dose radiotherapy and immunotherapy resistance in tumors. TCRdb recomputed calls from the reads with MiXCR, one row per CDR3 protein. Here the sample spans 75,000 to 95,000 distinct CDR3 sequences, around 9.2% being singletons. The input for sequencing was PBMCs, taken before treatment. All receptors derive from a male donor with prostate cancer. CDR3s include the opening cysteine and the closing phenylalanine or tryptophan. The D gene is left open where the match is weak.

V gene	CDR3 length	D gene	CDR3 protein
TRBV19	21	TRBD1	CASSPRTGDATNEKLFLFFFF
TRBV9	14	-	CASSVDGKNSPLHF
TRBV12-3/TRBV12-4	13	-	CASSLGAGETQYF
TRBV10-3	11	-	CAIREGETQYF
TRBV19	12	-	CASGHGEGKLFF
TRBV7-3	16	TRBD2	CASSLIAGGWTGELFF
TRBV29-1	14	TRBD1	CSGKQGVMNTEAFF
TRBV27	16	TRBD1	CASSSQGQGLNTEAFF
TRBV19	14	-	CASSIRAATGELFF
TRBV20-1	14	-	CSVLSTGQQETQYF
TRBV29-1	12	-	CSVRTLATEAFF
TRBV12-3/TRBV12-4	14	-	CASSLSTALQPQHF
TRBV29-1	13	TRBD1	CSVEEAPGQGRYF
TRBV10-3	12	-	CAISADNYGYTF
TRBV6-2/TRBV6-3	15	-	CASREPSGENSPLHF